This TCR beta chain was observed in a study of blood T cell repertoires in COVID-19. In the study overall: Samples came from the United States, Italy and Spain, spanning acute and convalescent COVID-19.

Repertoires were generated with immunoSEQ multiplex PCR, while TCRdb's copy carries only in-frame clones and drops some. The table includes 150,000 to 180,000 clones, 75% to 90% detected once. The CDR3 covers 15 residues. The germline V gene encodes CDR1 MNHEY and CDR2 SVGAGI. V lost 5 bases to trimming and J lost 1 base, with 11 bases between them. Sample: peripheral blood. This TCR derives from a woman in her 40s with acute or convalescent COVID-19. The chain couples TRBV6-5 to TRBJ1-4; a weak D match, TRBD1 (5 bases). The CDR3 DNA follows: TGTGCCAGCAGTAACGCAGGGCGAACTAATGAAAAACTGTTTTTT. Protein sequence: CASSNAGRTNEKLFF.